This T cell receptor (beta chain) was recorded in a study of graft-versus-host responses after intestinal transplantation. Across the whole study: Each of the recipients got a multivisceral, liver-intestinal, or isolated intestinal transplant. Anti-thymocyte globulin induction was given to all recipients, followed by tacrolimus and steroids for 2 to 3 years. Findings and caveats of the study: GvH clones occurred in recipient marrow; some first appeared in ileum or blood.

Regarding this clone: As yet, its antigen is unknown.

Using immunoSEQ multiplex PCR, the repertoire was profiled, and TCRdb retains in-frame clones only, with some absent. The sample has around 100,000 clones, approximately 92% seen once; the top ten hold approximately 0.25%. Looked up from germline, CDR1 is SGHVS and CDR2 is FQNEAQ. The CDR3 contains 15 residues. Trimming took off 1 base at V and 5 bases at J, with 14 bases between the two ends. Sequencing used unstimulated CD4+ T cells sorted from spleen or lymph node cells, obtained before transplant. The chain has TRBV7-8 and TRBJ1-1; a possible D gene is TRBD1 (5 bases). The TCR originated in a human donor who was the organ donor for an intestinal transplant. In nucleotides, the CDR3 is TGTGCCAGCAGCTTAGTTGGGCAGGGAGTGACTGAAGCTTTCTTT. Its translation is CASSLVGQGVTEAFF.